This T cell receptor (beta chain) originates from a study of blood T cells in healthy people across ages. General study findings and limits: Significant beta diversity loss was already apparent by age approximately 40, declining roughly linearly.

This clonotype showed up many times. Its antigen remains unidentified. CDR1 is KGHSH, CDR2 LQKENI, per germline. The CDR3 extends over 12 amino acids. V gave up 3 bases and J gave up 5 bases, with 7 bases separating them. Isolation per sample recovered at least 6 million PBMCs. Extractions gave at least 5 micrograms of total RNA per sample. With a J-beta primer mix and a sample-barcoded 5' primer, a second PCR ran roughly 7 to 11 cycles. TCRdb used MiXCR to reprocess the 5' RACE reads, holding one entry per CDR3 protein. Altogether hundreds of thousands of distinct CDR3 sequences are present, 24% being singletons, with the ten largest covering under 9%. The sample was also reused in another study, on T cells of mothers and their children. That paper notes: The effect of thymic selection on TCR recombination output is similar between related and unrelated pairs.

The sample taken for sequencing was blood. This sequence joins TRBV18 and TRBJ2-5; the D gene could be TRBD1 or TRBD2 (5 bases each). The TCR originated in a boy aged 5-17 years in good health. The DNA for the CDR3 is TGTGCCAGCTCACCGGGGACGGAGACCCAGTACTTC. This encodes CASSPGTETQYF.